This TCR beta chain was documented in a study of radiotherapy plus CTLA-4 blockade in lung cancer. J lost 3 bases, V lost 6 bases, and 8 bases had no gene match. Germline CDR1 and CDR2: SNHLY and FYNNEI. The length of the CDR3 is 14 residues. The repertoire was sequenced with immunoSEQ multiplex PCR; TCRdb's copy has only in-frame clones and lacks some. The top ten hold roughly 4% of the sample, which has some 66,000 clones, roughly four fifths seen once. This clone came up a few times. The chain uses TRBV2 and TRBJ2-7; 7 nucleotides agree with TRBD2. The TCR originated in a human donor with non-small cell lung cancer who had a partial response to radiotherapy plus ipilimumab. Sequenced material: peripheral blood, taken from a patient treated with radiotherapy plus ipilimumab. Here the CDR3 reads CASRRRETDYEQYF. In nucleotides, the CDR3 is TGTGCCAGCAGACGGCGGGAGACCGACTACGAGCAGTACTTC.